The 15 T cell receptor beta chains given below trace back to one sample, sequenced in a study of cytomegalovirus exposure and HLA in healthy donors. The data were produced by immunoSEQ multiplex PCR, yet TCRdb's version contains in-frame clones alone and is incomplete. The table lists about 120,000 clones, roughly 90% of them singletons. Input material: PBMCs. The source is a woman aged 18-29 years in good health and CMV-seropositive.

The rearrangement uses TRBV19 and TRBJ2-3, with 9 positions matching TRBD2. This CDR3 has 15 amino acids. Germline values: CDR1 LNHDA, CDR2 SQIVND (reference sequence). V lost 4 bases to trimming and J lost 6 bases; unmatched junction nucleotides: 8. The CDR3 DNA sequence: TGTGCCAGTAGTACTGCGGGAGGGCCGATGGATACGCAGTATTTT. It codes for CASSTAGGPMDTQYF.

The rearrangement uses TRBV6-1 and TRBJ2-1, with D unclear. With 6 bases removed from V and 0 bases from J, the gap between germline ends came to 12 bases. This CDR3 comprises 15 residues. The V gene's germline CDR1 is MNHNS and CDR2 SASEGT. DNA for the CDR3: TGTGCCAGCAGCTCCACGGTTAGCTCCTACAATGAGCAGTTCTTC. Protein: CASSSTVSSYNEQFF.

The chain links TRBV2 to TRBJ1-3; D is undetermined. The V end lost 10 bases, the J end lost 4 bases, and 14 bases lay between the germline ends. Germline values: CDR1 SNHLY, CDR2 FYNNEI. The CDR3 sequence is 13 residues long. The CDR3 region has the DNA TGTGCCAACCGAGAGAGGGCAGGAAACACCATATATTTT. This codes for CANRERAGNTIYF.

The genes are TRBV7-2 and TRBJ2-2, with D perhaps TRBD2 (6 bases). The CDR3 has 15 residues. V lost 1 base and J lost 2, with 8 bases in between. CDR1 and CDR2 from the germline V gene are SGHTA and FQGNSA. This CDR3 is CASSLGGINTGELFF. The CDR3 DNA sequence: TGTGCCAGCAGCTTAGGCGGGATTAACACCGGGGAGCTGTTTTTT.

This clone was observed a handful of times. V is TRBV9 and J is TRBJ1-2; maybe TRBD1 (5 bases). The V end was cut by 0 bases, the J end by 4 bases, with 19 bases between. The CDR3 length is 17 residues. The germline gives CDR1 SGDLS, CDR2 YYNGEE. For the CDR3, the DNA is TGTGCCAGCAGCGTAGATCCCCTGGGGGGAGGAACCTATGGCTACACCTTC. Translating it yields CASSVDPLGGGTYGYTF.

The gene calls are TRBV18 and TRBJ2-3, with unresolved D. Trimming took off 0 bases at V and 4 bases at J, with 11 bases between the two ends. CDR1 KGHSH and CDR2 LQKENI come from the germline V gene. This CDR3 contains 15 residues. The CDR3 DNA reads as TGTGCCAGCTCACCACCCCCGTCACTGGCAGATACGCAGTATTTT. Its translation is CASSPPPSLADTQYF.

The chain recombines TRBV9 with TRBJ2-2; 10 bases map to TRBD2. V was clipped by 3 bases and J by 1 base; unmatched bases: 3. The CDR3 length is 16 residues. CDR1 SGDLS and CDR2 YYNGEE come from the germline V gene. This chain's CDR3 is CASSDPSGGNTGELFF. The DNA of the CDR3 is TGTGCCAGCAGCGATCCTAGCGGGGGGAACACCGGGGAGCTGTTTTTT.

CDR3 amino acids: CASSYSRTPNPYGYTF. CDR3 coding DNA: TGTGCCAGCAGTTACTCCAGGACACCTAATCCTTATGGCTACACCTTC. The chain couples TRBV6-5 to TRBJ1-2, with a possible D match to TRBD1 (5 bases). The CDR3 runs 16 residues. CDR1 is MNHEY, CDR2 SVGAGI, per germline. Trimming took off 0 bases at V and 5 bases at J, with 16 bases between the two ends.

The gene calls are TRBV7-3 and TRBJ1-4; TRBD1 aligns across 7 bases. The CDR3 consists of 15 residues. CDR1 and CDR2 (germline): SGHTA, FQGTGA. Unmatched junction bases numbered 8, after V lost 5 bases and J lost 5 bases. The CDR3 DNA follows: TGTGCCAGCAGCCATAACAGGGGCGCCAATGAAAAACTGTTTTTT. As protein: CASSHNRGANEKLFF.

This clone has only one observation. The chain recombines TRBV19 with TRBJ2-3, with D possibly TRBD1 on 6 matching bases. Germline V lookup: CDR1 LNHDA, CDR2 SQIVND (reference sequence). The CDR3 runs to 16 residues. V was cut by 4 bases and J by 4 bases, with 18 bases left in between. In DNA, the CDR3 is TGTGCCAGTAGTACCCCCCTCGGACAGTTGGCAGATACGCAGTATTTT. Translation gives CASSTPLGQLADTQYF.

The chain joins TRBV19 to TRBJ2-1, with D unclear. The CDR3 extends over 16 amino acids. The germline V gene has CDR1 LNHDA and CDR2 SQIVND (reference sequence). V shed 6 bases and J shed 2 bases, with 17 bases lying between them. CDR3 protein: CASSSSWASPYNEQFF. The CDR3 DNA is TGTGCCAGTAGCTCGTCGTGGGCTTCCCCCTACAATGAGCAGTTCTTC.

The rearrangement joins TRBV7-8 to TRBJ2-5, with 7 bases aligning to TRBD1. CDR1 and CDR2 (germline): SGHVS, FQNEAQ. The CDR3 runs 15 residues. V lost 4 bases, J lost 2 bases, and 7 bases stayed unmatched. The CDR3 region is CASSSQRQGQETQYF. The CDR3 bases are TGTGCCAGCAGCTCCCAACGACAGGGTCAAGAGACCCAGTACTTC. Variable domain in full (rest from reference TRBV7-8 and TRBJ2-5): GAGVSQSPRYKVAKRGQDVALRCDPISGHVSLFWYQQALGQGPEFLTYFQNEAQLDKSGLPSDRFFAERPEGSVSTLKIQRTQQEDSAVYLCASSSQRQGQETQYFGPGTRLLVL.

The rearrangement links TRBV6-6 to TRBJ1-1; no definite D call. In germline, CDR1 is MNHNY, CDR2 SVGAGI (reference sequence). Trimming took off 2 bases at V and 3 bases at J, with 10 bases between the two ends. CDR3 length: 14 amino acids. DNA of the CDR3: TGTGCCAGCAGTTACCCGACTCCGGACACTGAAGCTTTCTTT. This codes for CASSYPTPDTEAFF.

The rearrangement joins TRBV19 to TRBJ1-2, with TRBD1 as a possible D gene (6 bases). The CDR3 is made up of 14 amino acids. Germline assignment: CDR1 LNHDA and CDR2 SQIVND (reference sequence). The V end was cut by 8 bases, the J end by 2 bases, with 15 bases between. CDR3: CASSLRTDNYGYTF. The CDR3, as DNA: TGTGCCAGTTCCCTAAGGACAGACAACTATGGCTACACCTTC. Variable domain in full (rest from reference TRBV19 and TRBJ1-2): DGGITQSPKYLFRKEGQNVTLSCEQNLNHDAMYWYRQDPGQGLRLIYYSQIVNDFQKGDIAEGYSVSREKKESFPLTVTSAQKNPTAFYLCASSLRTDNYGYTFGSGTRLTVV.

The rearrangement joins TRBV5-1 to TRBJ1-4, with 8 bases that match TRBD1. The length of the CDR3 is 16 residues. CDR1 is SGHRS and CDR2 is YFSETQ in the germline V gene. The ends lost 4 bases at V and 1 base at J; junction bases unmatched: 6. CDR3 bases: TGCGCCAGCAGCCGGGGACAGGCTGTAACTAATGAAAAACTGTTTTTT. Translating it yields CASSRGQAVTNEKLFF. Using reference TRBV5-1 and TRBJ1-4 for the parts outside the CDR3, the full variable domain is KAGVTQTPRYLIKTRGQQVTLSCSPISGHRSVSWYQQTPGQGLQFLFEYFSETQRNKGNFPGRFSGRQFSNSRSEMNVSTLELGDSALYLCASSRGQAVTNEKLFFGSGTQLSVL.